Described below is a single T cell receptor beta chain sequence and its context. No antigen is known for it. The sample originates from a study of multiple sclerosis patients with progressive multifocal leukoencephalopathy. Here immunoSEQ multiplex PCR was the method, and the copy in TCRdb shows in-frame clones only, minus some. Among more than 30,000 clones listed, about 91% were seen once. Whole-study results and caveats: In most PML patients, TRB repertoires appeared less diverse by entropy. PML-onset expanded TRB clones were detectable before and during natalizumab therapy.

Noted time point: time of PML onset. PML was confirmed by JC virus DNA in cerebrospinal fluid. T3 blood samples were collected at the time of PML onset. Germline V gives CDR1 MRHNA, CDR2 SNTAGT. V was trimmed by 8 bases and J by 3 bases, leaving 14 bases between them. The CDR3 is 13 amino acids. The sample in question was PBMCs, obtained from a patient treated with natalizumab. J is TRBJ2-7 and V is TRBV6-4, with D maybe TRBD1 (6 bases). This receptor was taken from a woman aged 35 to 49 with progressive multifocal leukoencephalopathy. The CDR3 nucleotides are TGTGCCAGCCCTCCGGACAGCAACTACGAGCAGTACTTC. It is translated as CASPPDSNYEQYF.